This is a list of T cell receptor beta chains from one sample in a study of T cells in Graves' hyperthyroidism and ophthalmopathy. One entry per CDR3 protein, called by TCRdb with MiXCR from the multiplex PCR reads. This table holds over 300,000 distinct CDR3 sequences, around 14% found once. Material for sequencing was blood. Receptors originate from a woman aged 55-69 years with Graves' hyperthyroidism. Each CDR3 is given with its conserved first and last residue. A D gene is named only where the DNA matches it firmly. Size tells how often a clone was seen (once, few, many) or the class of an expanded clone, and some rows leave it out.

>TRBV25-1|TRBJ1-4|.|.
TGTGCCAGCAGTCCGGGACACGATAATGAAAAACTGTTTTTT
CASSPGHDNEKLFF
>TRBV28|TRBJ2-3|.|many
TGTGCCAGCATGACGGGAGTAGGAGATACGCAGTATTTT
CASMTGVGDTQYF
>TRBV7-2|TRBJ2-7|.|many
TGTGCCAGCAGCCGAAATACCTACGAGCAGTACTTC
CASSRNTYEQYF
>TRBV18|TRBJ1-1|TRBD1|few
TGTGCCAGCTCACCACTGGGGACAGGGGGACCCAACACTGAAGCTTTCTTT
CASSPLGTGGPNTEAFF
>TRBV28|TRBJ1-1|.|few
TGTGCCAGCAGTTTAGGAGGGTTTGAAGCTTTCTTT
CASSLGGFEAFF
>TRBV12-3/TRBV12-4|TRBJ2-2|.|.
TGTGCCAGCAGTGGTAAACAGGGACATCATTCCGGGGAGCTGTTTTTT
CASSGKQGHHSGELFF
>TRBV29-1|TRBJ1-2|TRBD1|.
TGCAGCGCCATATCCCTTATGGGACAGGGGGCATTTGGCTACACCTTC
CSAISLMGQGAFGYTF
>TRBV30|TRBJ1-5|.|.
TGTGCCTGGAGTGCCCGATTTAGCGGCAATCAGCCCCAGCATTTT
CAWSARFSGNQPQHF
>TRBV7-2|TRBJ2-5|TRBD2|many
TGTGCCAGCAGCTACGGGACTAGCGGGAGGTCGGGAGAGACCCAGTACTTC
CASSYGTSGRSGETQYF
>TRBV10-3|TRBJ2-3|.|few
TGTGCCAACGCTCGGGAGAAGTACGCAGATACGCAGTATTTT
CANAREKYADTQYF
>TRBV30|TRBJ1-5|.|many
TGTGCCTGGAGTGGGGGGAATTGGAATCAGCCCCAGCATTTT
CAWSGGNWNQPQHF
>TRBV6-5|TRBJ2-3|TRBD1|many
TGTGCCAGCAGTTACGGGACAGGGGGCGAAGATACGCAGTATTTT
CASSYGTGGEDTQYF
>TRBV12-3/TRBV12-4|TRBJ1-1|.|many
TGTGCCAGCAGCTTCTTGGGAATGAACACTGAAGCTTTCTTT
CASSFLGMNTEAFF
>TRBV18|TRBJ2-2|.|few
TGTGCCAGCTCACCGGCGGGGACCGGGGAGCTGTTTTTT
CASSPAGTGELFF
>TRBV6-6|TRBJ2-4|.|many
TGTGCCAGCAGTTACTCGCCCCTAGCCAAAAACATTCAGTACTTC
CASSYSPLAKNIQYF
>TRBV7-2|TRBJ2-7|TRBD1|many
TGTGCCAGCAGCACCCCTCCGGGACAGATAAGCGGACGCGAGCAGTACTTC
CASSTPPGQISGREQYF
>TRBV9|TRBJ2-2|.|many
TGTGCCAGCAGCGTAGAGCGGACCACCGGGGAGCTGTTTTTT
CASSVERTTGELFF
>TRBV5-1|TRBJ2-1|TRBD2|many
TGCGCCAGCGTATCTGGCGGGAGCTACAATGAGCAGTTCTTC
CASVSGGSYNEQFF
>TRBV5-1|TRBJ2-2|TRBD1|.
TGCGCCAGCAACCAGAGGGGGCGGACCGGGGAGCTGTTTTTT
CASNQRGRTGELFF
>TRBV11-3|TRBJ1-4|.|many
TGTGCCAGCAGCTTAGGCGGAGGTTCAACTAATGAAAAACTGTTTTTT
CASSLGGGSTNEKLFF
>TRBV6-2/TRBV6-3|TRBJ2-1|.|few
TGTGCCAGCAGTTACTTTTTCGGGAGCTCCTACAATGAGCAGTTCTTC
CASSYFFGSSYNEQFF
>TRBV2|TRBJ1-2|TRBD1|many
TGTGCCAGCAGTGAACAGGGGGGGTACTATGGCTACACCTTC
CASSEQGGYYGYTF
>TRBV2|TRBJ1-5|TRBD1|.
TGTGCCAGCAGTGAAGAGGGACAGGGGAATCAGCCCCAGCATTTT
CASSEEGQGNQPQHF
>TRBV29-1|TRBJ1-2|.|.
TGCAGCGTGGAGGGCCCTAACTATGGCTACACCTTC
CSVEGPNYGYTF
>TRBV3-1|TRBJ2-5|TRBD2|many
TGTGCCAGCAGCCAAGTAGTTACTAGCGCAGAGACCCAGTACTTC
CASSQVVTSAETQYF
>TRBV3-1|TRBJ2-1|TRBD1|.
TGTGCCAGCAGCCATAACCGGGACAGCAATGAGCAGTTCTTC
CASSHNRDSNEQFF
>TRBV5-1|TRBJ1-1|.|few
TGCGCCAGCAGCTGGGATGGGGGTGGCACTGAAGCTTTCTTT
CASSWDGGGTEAFF
>TRBV2|TRBJ2-7|TRBD2|many
TGTGCCAGCACCCTACCGGGGGGAGATGTACGGGAGCAGTACTTC
CASTLPGGDVREQYF
>TRBV19|TRBJ2-7|TRBD2|.
TGTGCCAGTAGTCCGCGGGGGGGATTTCACGAGCAGTACTTC
CASSPRGGFHEQYF
>TRBV27|TRBJ1-6|.|few
TGTGCCACCACCCCAGGGTATAATTCACCCCTCCACTTT
CATTPGYNSPLHF
>TRBV20-1|TRBJ2-2|TRBD1|many
TGCAGTGCCCGCGCCGGGACAGGGAACACCGGGGAGCTGTTTTTT
CSARAGTGNTGELFF
>TRBV5-1|TRBJ2-5|.|.
TGCGCCAGCAGCTTGGGGCCAGGGGATCGCCAAGAGACCCAGTACTTC
CASSLGPGDRQETQYF
>TRBV27|TRBJ2-7|.|many
TGTGCCAGCAGCCAGGGGCTAAATGCCTACGAGCAGTACTTC
CASSQGLNAYEQYF
>TRBV11-1|TRBJ2-1|.|many
TGTGCCAGCAGCTTAAGACGGGGGCCTGGTTCGGCTGAGCAGTTCTTC
CASSLRRGPGSAEQFF
>TRBV4-1|TRBJ2-5|.|.
TGCGCCAGCAGCCAAGGGGTCTTAGAGACCCAGTACTTC
CASSQGVLETQYF
>TRBV5-1|TRBJ1-1|.|few
TGCGCCAGCGCATATGGGGTCCTCACTGAAGCTTTCTTT
CASAYGVLTEAFF
>TRBV12-3/TRBV12-4|TRBJ2-6|TRBD1|many
TGTGCCAGCAGTTGGGGACAGGGCTACTCTGGGGCCAACGTCCTGACTTTC
CASSWGQGYSGANVLTF
>TRBV7-9|TRBJ1-1|.|many
TGTGCCAGCAGCTTAGGGGTGGGAGAAGGCACTGAAGCTTTCTTT
CASSLGVGEGTEAFF
>TRBV6-2/TRBV6-3|TRBJ2-5|.|many
TGTGCCAGCAGTTATGAGGGAGAGACCCAGTACTTC
CASSYEGETQYF